The source of this T cell receptor beta chain is a study of response to subunit inactivated influenza vaccine. TCRdb called the RT-PCR reads again in MiXCR, with one record for every CDR3 protein. The sample shows some 150,000 distinct CDR3 sequences, 12% of them seen only once. These same data were also listed under a study on T cells expressing NK-cell markers. That report notes: 5'RACE template switching built TCR beta cDNA with unique molecular identifiers.

Source: CD8+ T cells sorted from PBMCs, taken 11 to 12 days after vaccination. The receptor's source is a man aged 50 to 60 who received an inactivated influenza vaccine.

This chain's CDR3 is CASSVAPTYEQYF. As DNA, the CDR3 is TGTGCCAGCAGCGTAGCCCCTACCTACGAGCAGTACTTC. The chain couples TRBV9 to TRBJ2-7; D is unresolved. The CDR3 is made up of 13 amino acids. With 0 bases removed from V and 2 bases from J, the gap between germline ends came to 6 bases. Germline CDR1 is SGDLS and CDR2 is YYNGEE.